This T cell receptor beta chain was sequenced during a study of T cells after yellow fever vaccination. Study results and caveats: It was the secondary response that reached its peak faster, day 5 versus 15, but it was weaker. A limited proportion of clonotypes was detected within both the CD4 and CD8 compartments. Reappearance after the booster was observed for most primary-vaccination clones (around 95% CD4, about 86% CD8).

As TCR cDNA was made by 5'RACE template switching, a universal primer site and UMIs were added. From the 5' RACE reads, TCRdb called clonotypes with MiXCR, one entry per CDR3 protein. The sample yields 400,000 or so distinct CDR3 sequences, 9.5% to 13% seen once. This clonotype turned up a few times. Its antigen is not identified. The germline V gene encodes CDR1 ENHRY and CDR2 SYGVKD. CDR3 length: 14 amino acids. Trimming at V came to 6 bases and at J to 3 bases, leaving 3 bases not matched to a gene. The starting material was PBMCs, obtained on the day of the first yellow fever vaccination. This receptor was identified in a man aged 18 to 29 who received the YFV17D yellow fever vaccine. The chain recombines TRBV10-3 with TRBJ2-3; 10 bases line up with TRBD1. CDR3 nucleotides: TGTGCCATCAGGAGGGACAGGGGAACAGATACGCAGTATTTT. This codes for CAIRRDRGTDTQYF.